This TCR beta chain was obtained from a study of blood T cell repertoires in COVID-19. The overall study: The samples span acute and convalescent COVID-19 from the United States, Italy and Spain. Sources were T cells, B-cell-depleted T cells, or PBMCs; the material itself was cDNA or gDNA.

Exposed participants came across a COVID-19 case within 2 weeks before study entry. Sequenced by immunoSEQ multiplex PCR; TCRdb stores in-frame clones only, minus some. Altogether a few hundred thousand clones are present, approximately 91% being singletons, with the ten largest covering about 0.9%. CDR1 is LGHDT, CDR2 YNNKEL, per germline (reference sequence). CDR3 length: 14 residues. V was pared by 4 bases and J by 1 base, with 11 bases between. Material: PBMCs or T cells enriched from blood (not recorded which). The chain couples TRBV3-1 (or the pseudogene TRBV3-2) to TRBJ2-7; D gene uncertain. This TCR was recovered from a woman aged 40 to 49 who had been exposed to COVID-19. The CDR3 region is CASSPDLTSYEQYF. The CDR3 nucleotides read TGTGCCAGCAGCCCTGACTTAACTTCCTACGAGCAGTACTTC.